Shown below are 20 T cell receptor beta chains from a single sample sequenced in a study of blood T cell repertoires in COVID-19. Assay used: immunoSEQ multiplex PCR; TCRdb lists only in-frame clones, some missing. Altogether fewer than 70,000 clones are present, approximately 85% being singletons, with the ten largest covering roughly 25%. Input material: peripheral blood. These receptors were collected from a middle-aged man with acute or convalescent COVID-19.

This sequence joins TRBV5-1 and TRBJ2-1; 14 bases agree with TRBD2. This CDR3 region has 18 residues. J lost 4 bases, V lost 1 base, and 7 bases had no gene match. From germline, CDR1 is SGHRS and CDR2 YFSETQ. In DNA, the CDR3 is TGCGCCAGCAGCTTGCGACTAGCGGGGGGGCCCGTTTACAATGAGCAGTTCTTC. Protein: CASSLRLAGGPVYNEQFF.

V gene TRBV27 combines with J gene TRBJ1-5; 9 bases agree with TRBD1. CDR1 is MNHEY, CDR2 SMNVEV, per germline (reference sequence). This CDR3 spans 16 amino acids. Losses at the gene ends were 6 bases for V and 1 base for J; bases not matched to a gene: 7. For the CDR3, the DNA is TGTGCCAGCAGAAAGGACAGGGGATACAGCAATCAGCCCCAGCATTTT. Translating it yields CASRKDRGYSNQPQHF.

The genes are TRBV5-1 and TRBJ2-7, with TRBD1 matching 10 bases. Germline values: CDR1 SGHRS, CDR2 YFSETQ. The CDR3 has 13 residues. V lost 3 bases to trimming and J lost 5 bases; unmatched junction nucleotides: 2. The CDR3 loop reads CASSSGTGDEQYF. DNA for the CDR3: TGCGCCAGCAGCTCCGGGACAGGGGACGAGCAGTACTTC.

The V and J genes are TRBV3-1 (or the pseudogene TRBV3-2) and TRBJ1-1; a weak D match, TRBD1 (6 bases). The germline CDR1 and CDR2 sequences are LGHDT and YNNKEL (reference sequence). This CDR3 is 13 amino acids long. Trimming pared 5 bases from V and 6 bases from J, leaving 13 bases between. For the CDR3, the DNA is TGTGCCAGCAGCAACACACCAGGGGCTGAAGCTTTCTTT. Translating it yields CASSNTPGAEAFF.

The J gene is TRBJ2-2, the V gene TRBV11-1, with 9 bases matching TRBD1. The CDR3 runs to 16 residues. The trim removed 4 bases at V and 1 base at J, leaving 4 bases unmatched. The germline CDR1 and CDR2 sequences are SGHAT and FQDESV (reference sequence). The CDR3 loop reads CASSSGGQGNTGELFF. CDR3 in DNA: TGTGCCAGCAGCTCGGGGGGACAGGGGAACACCGGGGAGCTGTTTTTT.

The chain carries TRBV29-1 and TRBJ1-1, with TRBD1 as a possible D gene (6 bases). With 6 bases removed from V and 6 bases from J, the gap between germline ends came to 20 bases. This CDR3 comprises 14 residues. CDR1 and CDR2 (germline): SQVTM, ANQGSEA. DNA for the CDR3: TGCAGCGTGGGAGGGGGAGGCGTGGGCCCTGAAGCTTTCTTT. Protein: CSVGGGGVGPEAFF.

The V and J genes are TRBV6-6 and TRBJ2-5; 9 nucleotides agree with TRBD1. The CDR3 runs to 13 residues. The germline V gene has CDR1 MNHNY and CDR2 SVGAGI (reference sequence). J was trimmed by 5 bases and V by 8 bases; bases with no gene match: 6. The CDR3 nucleotides are TGTGCCAGCGCTGGACAGGGGTTTGAGACCCAGTACTTC. It yields the protein CASAGQGFETQYF.

This clone is a singleton in its sample. The chain couples TRBV3-1 (or the pseudogene TRBV3-2) to TRBJ1-2; TRBD1 matches at 11 bases. J was trimmed by 4 bases and V by 1 base; bases with no gene match: 2. The CDR3 is made up of 15 amino acids. Germline V gives CDR1 LGHDT, CDR2 YNNKEL (reference sequence). The CDR3, as DNA: TGTGCCAGCAGCCAAGCCGGGACAGGGGGCTATGGCTACACCTTC. Amino acids: CASSQAGTGGYGYTF.

V and J are TRBV7-9 and TRBJ2-7; TRBD1 agrees at 9 bases. Germline loops: CDR1 SEHNR, CDR2 FQNEAQ (reference sequence). Trimming at V came to 1 base and at J to 3 bases, leaving 1 base not matched to a gene. The CDR3 sequence is 14 residues long. CDR3 coding DNA: TGTGCCAGCAGCTTAGAGACAGGGGGCTACGAGCAGTACTTC. It translates to CASSLETGGYEQYF.

This clone was seen a handful of times. The chain has TRBV7-9 and TRBJ2-1, with 10 positions matching TRBD2. The CDR3 length is 17 residues. Germline V gene lookup returns CDR1 SEHNR and CDR2 FQNEAQ (reference sequence). The J segment lost 8 bases and the V segment lost 5 bases, leaving 15 bases of the junction unmatched. CDR3 DNA: TGTGCCAGCAGCCCAGGGAGGACTAGCGGTCAGCATGATGAGCAGTTCTTC. Translation gives CASSPGRTSGQHDEQFF. The variable domain in full, completed from reference TRBV7-9 and TRBJ2-1, reads DTGVSQNPRHKITKRGQNVTFRCDPISEHNRLYWYRQTLGQGPEFLTYFQNEAQLEKSRLLSDRFSAERPKGSFSTLEIQRTEQGDSAMYLCASSPGRTSGQHDEQFFGPGTRLTVL.

This chain uses TRBV6-1 with TRBJ2-5; D possibly corresponds to TRBD2 (5 bases). The germline V gene has CDR1 MNHNS and CDR2 SASEGT. The CDR3 runs to 16 residues. Trimming took 1 base from V and 4 from J, leaving 16 bases between them. CDR3 DNA: TGTGCCAGCAGTGAAGTGAGGGCAAGCCGAGGAGAGACCCAGTACTTC. Translation: CASSEVRASRGETQYF.

This chain connects TRBV6-5 to TRBJ2-3; 7 bases map to TRBD1. Germline assignment: CDR1 MNHEY and CDR2 SVGAGI. This CDR3 comprises 13 residues. With 6 bases clipped from V and 4 bases from J, the junction kept 4 bases outside the gene matches. CDR3 in DNA: TGTGCCAGCAGCAGACAGGGCTCAGATACGCAGTATTTT. It encodes CASSRQGSDTQYF.

This clone was seen more than once but under ten times. This chain links TRBV5-6 with TRBJ2-3; the match to TRBD1 covers 8 bases. The CDR3 loop spans 16 amino acids. V trimming: 1 base; J trimming: 3 bases; junction bases outside the gene matches: 7. Germline assignment: CDR1 SGHDT and CDR2 YYEEEE. Written as DNA, the CDR3 is TGTGCCAGCAGCTTGTTTGGCAGGGGGCCGACAGATACGCAGTATTTT. Translated: CASSLFGRGPTDTQYF.

The chain is built from TRBV19 and TRBJ2-6; D gene ambiguous. CDR3 size: 14 residues. Germline-derived CDR1 and CDR2 are LNHDA and SQIVND (reference sequence). The germline V and J ends were trimmed by 10 bases and 3 bases, with 13 bases remaining between them. This chain's CDR3 is CATSLSGGANVLTF. Here the CDR3 DNA reads TGTGCCACCTCGTTATCGGGTGGGGCCAACGTCCTGACTTTC.

The chain employs TRBV3-1 (or the pseudogene TRBV3-2) and TRBJ2-3; 7 bases map to TRBD2. Trimming at V came to 0 bases and at J to 4 bases, leaving 10 bases not matched to a gene. Germline V CDR1 and CDR2: LGHDT, YNNKEL (reference sequence). This CDR3 contains 17 residues. CDR3 nucleotides: TGTGCCAGCAGCCAAGAACTTGGCGGGGGATTGGCAGATACGCAGTATTTT. Its protein product is CASSQELGGGLADTQYF.

V is TRBV19 and J is TRBJ1-4; 8 nucleotides match TRBD1. Germline loops: CDR1 LNHDA, CDR2 SQIVND (reference sequence). Trimming cost V 5 bases and J 6 bases; bases outside gene matches: 8. The CDR3 extends over 15 amino acids. DNA of the CDR3: TGTGCCAGTAGTTTGACCGGGACAGGAGATGAAAAACTGTTTTTT. It codes for CASSLTGTGDEKLFF.

This chain joins TRBV3-1 (or the pseudogene TRBV3-2) and TRBJ1-1; D ambiguous. Trimming pared 4 bases from V and 3 bases from J, leaving 9 bases between. Germline V CDR1 and CDR2: LGHDT, YNNKEL (reference sequence). The CDR3 has 13 residues. CDR3 loop: CASSPPGYTEAFF. The CDR3 DNA is TGTGCCAGCAGCCCCCCTGGCTACACTGAAGCTTTCTTT.

This rearrangement joins TRBV30 to TRBJ2-1; 9 bases line up with TRBD1. This CDR3 spans 13 amino acids. The V gene's germline CDR1 is GTSNPN and CDR2 SVGIG (reference sequence). After removal of 2 bases from V and 10 bases from J, the junction contained 6 bases not matched to a gene. CDR3 sequence reads: CAWSRTGGREQFF. Written as DNA, the CDR3 is TGTGCCTGGAGTAGAACAGGGGGCAGGGAGCAGTTCTTC.

The gene calls are TRBV6-5 and TRBJ1-6; 9 nucleotides agree with TRBD1. Germline V gene data show CDR1 as MNHEY and CDR2 as SVGAGI. The V segment lost 6 bases and the J segment 5 bases; nucleotides outside the gene matches: 5. The CDR3 sequence is 15 residues long. DNA of the CDR3: TGTGCCAGCAGCGGAACAGGGGGCAATAATTCACCCCTCCACTTT. Translating it yields CASSGTGGNNSPLHF.

The genes are TRBV24-1 and TRBJ2-5, with D maybe TRBD2 (6 bases). Germline V gene sequence: CDR1 KGHDR, CDR2 SFDVKD. The CDR3 runs to 16 residues. Trimming pared 0 bases from V and 5 bases from J, leaving 15 bases between. The CDR3 sequence is CATSDLGGVAMETQYF. The CDR3 nucleotides are TGTGCCACCAGTGATTTGGGAGGGGTGGCTATGGAGACCCAGTACTTC.